What follows are 31 T cell receptor beta chains derived from one specimen sequenced in a study of identical twins (dated by TCRdb to the mid-2010s). To prepare the library, 5' RACE was applied. The reads were generated on an Illumina HiSeq 2000. Using fastp trimming at Q25 and MiXCR clonotype assembly, TCRdb reanalyzed the public sequencing data and kept in-frame beta chains. Rows are combined by CDR3 protein, so each entry shows the most common genes and DNA. The sample has about 340,000 distinct CDR3 sequences on record, about 10% of them singletons. The ten largest clonotypes hold more than 8% of the sample. The specimen sequenced was naive T cells sorted from blood. The cell subset or site tag for this specimen amounts to: cells isolated with a human naive T-cell isolation kit. The source of these receptors is a woman between 45 and 65 years old in good health.

This clonotype was found many times. The chain carries TRBV12-3 or TRBV12-4 and TRBJ1-5, with TRBD1 matching 9 bases. J was trimmed by 2 bases and V by 5 bases; bases with no gene match: 4. The length of the CDR3 is 15 residues. CDR3 DNA sequence: TGTGCCAGCAGTCGAAGGACAGGGGGCAATCAGCCCCAGCATTTT. Amino acid sequence: CASSRRTGGNQPQHF.

In its sample, this clonotype was seen many times. This chain connects TRBV14 to TRBJ2-7; D is ambiguous. Germline V gene lookup returns CDR1 SGHDN and CDR2 FVKESK. Trimming pared 4 bases from V and 1 base from J, leaving 5 bases between. There are 12 residues in the CDR3. In nucleotides, the CDR3 is TGTGCCAGCAGCCGAGCGTCCTACGAGCAGTACTTC. Translating gives CASSRASYEQYF.

V and J are TRBV16 and TRBJ2-3; D uncertain. Trimming shortened V by 2 bases and J by 1 base, and 10 bases separated the two germline ends. The germline V gene encodes CDR1 KGHSY and CDR2 FQNENV. The CDR3 has 15 residues. CDR3 amino acids: CASSQQFSGTDTQYF. The CDR3 DNA follows: TGTGCCAGCAGCCAACAATTCTCCGGCACAGATACGCAGTATTTT.

This clonotype was counted ten times or more. The chain has TRBV5-1 and TRBJ2-1, with TRBD1 matching over 8 bases. V was clipped by 2 bases and J by 0 bases; unmatched bases: 7. The CDR3 covers 17 residues. Per the germline V gene, CDR1 is SGHRS and CDR2 is YFSETQ. CDR3: CASSFNRGASSYNEQFF. The DNA for the CDR3 is TGCGCCAGCAGCTTTAACAGGGGGGCCAGCTCCTACAATGAGCAGTTCTTC.

In its sample, this clonotype was seen many times. The chain employs TRBV6-2 or TRBV6-3 and TRBJ1-1; D perhaps matches TRBD1 (6 bases). CDR3 length: 16 amino acids. The V and J ends lost 6 bases and 2 bases respectively, with 19 bases between them. Per germline, CDR1 MNHEY and CDR2 SVGEGT. The CDR3 reads CASSLTSGVGNTEAFF. CDR3 sequence (DNA): TGTGCCAGCAGCCTCACCTCAGGGGTGGGTAACACTGAAGCTTTCTTT.

The rearrangement uses TRBV6-5 and TRBJ2-1; TRBD1 matches at 11 bases. The CDR3 totals 17 residues. Germline trimming cut 7 bases from V and 4 bases from J; bases unmatched to any gene: 12. CDR1 and CDR2 (germline): MNHEY, SVGAGI. CDR3 DNA sequence: TGTGCCAGCACCCCCTTCGGGACAGGGGGGTCGTACAATGAGCAGTTCTTC. Translation gives CASTPFGTGGSYNEQFF.

This clonotype was recorded at least ten times. CDR3 coding DNA: TGTGCCAGCAGCTTAGGTCCAGGGGAGTATGGCTACACCTTC. Protein product: CASSLGPGEYGYTF. V is TRBV7-9 and J is TRBJ1-2; tentatively, D is TRBD1 (6 bases). Germline V gene sequence: CDR1 SEHNR, CDR2 FQNEAQ (reference sequence). Deletions cut 1 base from V and 5 bases from J, with 11 bases between. The length of the CDR3 is 14 residues.

This clonotype was seen a few times. The chain employs TRBV7-9 and TRBJ2-1, with D perhaps TRBD1 or TRBD2 (5 bases each). The V end was cut by 1 base, the J end by 3 bases, with 10 bases between. Germline V gene lookup returns CDR1 SEHNR and CDR2 FQNEAQ (reference sequence). This CDR3 region has 15 residues. For the CDR3, the DNA is TGTGCCAGCAGCTTAGGAGGGGTTTTCTACAATGAGCAGTTCTTC. Its protein product is CASSLGGVFYNEQFF. Full variable domain (rest looked up from reference TRBV7-9 and TRBJ2-1): DTGVSQNPRHKITKRGQNVTFRCDPISEHNRLYWYRQTLGQGPEFLTYFQNEAQLEKSRLLSDRFSAERPKGSFSTLEIQRTEQGDSAMYLCASSLGGVFYNEQFFGPGTRLTVL.

The chain uses TRBV14 and TRBJ2-1; D gene ambiguous. The CDR3 is 13 residues long. CDR1 is SGHDN and CDR2 is FVKESK in the germline V gene. V was cut by 5 bases and J by 8 bases, with 13 bases left in between. The CDR3 spells CASSSYSHHEQFF. CDR3 in DNA: TGTGCCAGCAGCTCGTACAGCCACCATGAGCAGTTCTTC.

The chain is built from TRBV29-1 and TRBJ2-1; tentative D call: TRBD1 (8 bases). Germline assignment: CDR1 SQVTM and CDR2 ANQGSEA. V was clipped by 1 base and J by 9 bases, with 19 bases between them. The CDR3 sequence is 15 residues long. The CDR3 DNA reads TGCAGCGTTGAAGTACACAGGGGGGGTATAGGTGAGCAGTTCTTC. This translates into CSVEVHRGGIGEQFF.

The table lists this clonotype with many counts. The chain is built from TRBV7-8 and TRBJ2-7; a weak D match, TRBD2 (6 bases). The CDR3 spans 13 residues. CDR1 and CDR2 (germline): SGHVS, FQNEAQ. The V and J ends lost 7 bases and 3 bases respectively, with 13 bases between them. CDR3 sequence reads: CASKRRGGYEQYF. The CDR3 bases are TGTGCCAGCAAGCGGAGGGGAGGCTACGAGCAGTACTTC. Full variable domain (rest looked up from reference TRBV7-8 and TRBJ2-7): GAGVSQSPRYKVAKRGQDVALRCDPISGHVSLFWYQQALGQGPEFLTYFQNEAQLDKSGLPSDRFFAERPEGSVSTLKIQRTQQEDSAVYLCASKRRGGYEQYFGPGTRLTVT.

The rearrangement links TRBV30 to TRBJ2-5; D ambiguous. V was cut by 5 bases and J by 2 bases, with 3 bases left in between. From germline, CDR1 is GTSNPN and CDR2 SVGIG (reference sequence). The CDR3 extends over 10 amino acids. The DNA of the CDR3 is TGTGCCTGGCCTCAAGAGACCCAGTACTTC. Amino acid sequence: CAWPQETQYF.

V gene TRBV4-1 combines with J gene TRBJ1-1, with D unresolved. Germline CDR1 MGHRA, CDR2 YSYEKL. With 1 base removed from V and 4 bases from J, the gap between germline ends came to 13 bases. The length of the CDR3 is 15 residues. CDR3 residues: CASSQVLKWGTEAFF. In nucleotides, the CDR3 is TGCGCCAGCAGCCAAGTCTTGAAATGGGGCACTGAAGCTTTCTTT.

This clonotype was observed many times. The J gene is TRBJ1-1, the V gene TRBV5-1; D is undetermined. Germline V gene lookup returns CDR1 SGHRS and CDR2 YFSETQ. The CDR3 contains 14 residues. Trimming pared 1 base from V and 1 base from J, leaving 8 bases between. This chain's CDR3 is CASSLSTANTEAFF. CDR3 sequence (DNA): TGCGCCAGCAGCTTGAGTACAGCGAACACTGAAGCTTTCTTT.

This chain uses TRBV29-1 with TRBJ2-7, with 8 bases identical to TRBD2. Trimming took 3 bases from V and 5 from J; bases not matched to a gene: 12. Germline V gives CDR1 SQVTM, CDR2 ANQGSEA. The CDR3 loop spans 15 amino acids. The CDR3 here is CSVEGGLAAGNEQYF. CDR3 in DNA: TGCAGCGTTGAGGGAGGACTAGCCGCTGGGAACGAGCAGTACTTC.

The chain recombines TRBV11-2 with TRBJ1-2; no clear D. The CDR3 extends over 13 amino acids. The V gene lost 1 base and the J gene lost 4 bases, with 7 bases spanning the gap. Germline V CDR1 and CDR2: SGHAT, FQNNGV. CDR3 in amino acids: CASSLVWSYGYTF. As DNA, the CDR3 is TGTGCCAGCAGCTTAGTATGGAGCTATGGCTACACCTTC.

Ten or more counts support this clonotype. The chain employs TRBV20-1 and TRBJ2-7; 8 bases fit TRBD2. From germline, CDR1 is DFQATT and CDR2 SNEGSKA (reference sequence). The CDR3 is 15 residues long. Trimming removed 5 bases from V and 9 bases from J; junction bases left unmatched: 18. CDR3 bases: TGCAGTGCTGACCGGGGGGGAGGCCAGCCTTGGGCGCAGTACTTC. Translation gives CSADRGGGQPWAQYF.

This clonotype was detected many times. The chain employs TRBV20-1 and TRBJ1-5; D unresolved. This CDR3 has 13 amino acids. The V gene lost 0 bases and the J gene lost 1 base, with 4 bases spanning the gap. Germline loops: CDR1 DFQATT, CDR2 SNEGSKA (reference sequence). DNA for the CDR3: TGCAGTGCTAGAGAAAACAGCAATCAGCCCCAGCATTTT. Protein sequence: CSARENSNQPQHF.

The chain couples TRBV15 to TRBJ2-2; D gene unclear. Germline-derived CDR1 and CDR2 are LNHNV and YYDKDF (reference sequence). The CDR3 consists of 12 residues. The V gene lost 5 bases and the J gene lost 7 bases, with 8 bases spanning the gap. The CDR3 DNA sequence: TGTGCCACCAGCGGGGTGGTCGGGGAGCTGTTTTTT. Protein: CATSGVVGELFF.

This chain connects TRBV4-1 to TRBJ2-1, with TRBD2 matching 12 bases. J gave up 0 bases and V 3 bases, and 3 bases lay outside the gene matches. Germline lookup yields CDR1 MGHRA and CDR2 YSYEKL. This CDR3 contains 17 residues. The CDR3 here is CASSQWTSGVSYNEQFF. CDR3 bases: TGCGCCAGCAGCCAGTGGACTAGCGGGGTCTCCTACAATGAGCAGTTCTTC.

The chain is built from TRBV7-2 and TRBJ2-7; possibly TRBD2 for D (6 bases). The CDR3 sequence is 15 residues long. Trimming left V 5 bases short and J 0 bases short, with 14 bases between. Germline CDR1 reads SGHTA; CDR2 reads FQGNSA. CDR3 region: CASSISGLNSYEQYF. DNA of the CDR3: TGTGCCAGCAGCATTAGCGGACTGAACTCCTACGAGCAGTACTTC.

Only a few counts were recorded for this clonotype. This chain uses TRBV3-1 with TRBJ2-2, with unresolved D. The CDR3 runs to 13 residues. The V end was cut by 2 bases, the J end by 5 bases, with 6 bases between. CDR1 and CDR2 from the germline V gene are LGHDT and YNNKEL (reference sequence). CDR3 sequence reads: CASSQKKTGELFF. The CDR3 DNA reads as TGTGCCAGCAGCCAAAAAAAGACCGGGGAGCTGTTTTTT.

V and J are TRBV3-1 and TRBJ2-7; D is unclear. In germline, CDR1 is LGHDT, CDR2 YNNKEL (reference sequence). Trimming pared 1 base from V and 2 bases from J, leaving 6 bases between. The CDR3 has 13 residues. The CDR3 here is CASSQGRPYEQYF. The CDR3 coding sequence is TGTGCCAGCAGCCAAGGACGGCCCTACGAGCAGTACTTC.

A few counts support this clonotype. The rearrangement joins TRBV27 to TRBJ1-5; possible D gene TRBD1, 6 bases. Germline V lookup: CDR1 MNHEY, CDR2 SMNVEV (reference sequence). This CDR3 spans 14 amino acids. V lost 6 bases, J lost 7 bases, and 16 bases lay in between. The CDR3 DNA is TGTGCCAGCAGAAGAGAGGGACACTTCCAGCCCCAGCATTTT. Encoded protein: CASRREGHFQPQHF.

The table lists this clonotype with many counts. This CDR3 reads CSVGQGTDTQYF. CDR3 coding DNA: TGCAGCGTAGGACAGGGCACAGATACGCAGTATTTT. This rearrangement joins TRBV29-1 to TRBJ2-3, with TRBD1 matching 7 bases. Trimming cost V 6 bases and J 1 base; bases outside gene matches: 1. Germline V CDR1 and CDR2: SQVTM, ANQGSEA. CDR3 length: 12 amino acids.

Only a few counts were recorded for this clonotype. This chain joins TRBV5-1 and TRBJ2-6; tentative D call: TRBD1 (6 bases). Germline V lookup: CDR1 SGHRS, CDR2 YFSETQ. The CDR3 contains 15 residues. The V end was cut by 4 bases, the J end by 5 bases, with 13 bases between. CDR3 residues: CASSGSGDRANVLTF. The CDR3 DNA sequence: TGCGCCAGCAGCGGGTCAGGGGATCGGGCCAACGTCCTGACTTTC.

This clonotype has at least ten counts. V gene TRBV7-9 combines with J gene TRBJ2-1, with 8 bases that match TRBD2. Germline V CDR1 and CDR2: SEHNR, FQNEAQ (reference sequence). The V gene end was trimmed by 0 bases and the J gene end by 8 bases; junction bases not matched to a gene: 3. The CDR3 consists of 14 residues. DNA of the CDR3: TGTGCCAGCAGCTTAGCTGAGCGGGAGTATGAGCAGTTCTTC. This translates into CASSLAEREYEQFF. The full variable domain, in which reference TRBV7-9 and TRBJ2-1 provide the parts outside the CDR3, is DTGVSQNPRHKITKRGQNVTFRCDPISEHNRLYWYRQTLGQGPEFLTYFQNEAQLEKSRLLSDRFSAERPKGSFSTLEIQRTEQGDSAMYLCASSLAEREYEQFFGPGTRLTVL.

At least ten counts were recorded for this clonotype. This rearrangement joins TRBV10-3 to TRBJ1-1; TRBD1 is a possible D gene (5 bases). Between the trimmed V and J ends, which lost 2 bases and 0 bases, there was a span of 13 bases. The CDR3 has 16 residues. Germline CDR1 and CDR2: ENHRY and SYGVKD. The DNA of the CDR3 is TGTGCCATCAGTGAGGACTCGAGGGGTATGAACACTGAAGCTTTCTTT. Translation: CAISEDSRGMNTEAFF.

The CDR3 DNA is TGTGCCAGCGACCCAATCTCGGGGACTGAAGCTTTCTTT. Translated, it gives CASDPISGTEAFF. The chain recombines TRBV5-6 with TRBJ1-1; D unclear. The germline V gene encodes CDR1 SGHDT and CDR2 YYEEEE. V was shortened by 7 bases and J by 5 bases, with 15 bases between the two germline ends. The CDR3 extends over 13 amino acids. Full variable domain (rest looked up from reference TRBV5-6 and TRBJ1-1): DAGVTQSPTHLIKTRGQQVTLRCSPKSGHDTVSWYQQALGQGPQFIFQYYEEEERQRGNFPDRFSGHQFPNYSSELNVNALLLGDSALYLCASDPISGTEAFFGQGTRLTVV.

Only a few counts were recorded for this clonotype. V gene TRBV3-1 combines with J gene TRBJ2-5; 12 nucleotides line up with TRBD2. In germline, CDR1 is LGHDT, CDR2 YNNKEL (reference sequence). J lost 5 bases, V lost 3 bases, and 7 bases had no gene match. The CDR3 runs to 16 residues. The CDR3 is CASSHSTSGSLETQYF. The CDR3 DNA reads TGTGCCAGCAGCCATTCGACTAGCGGGAGCTTGGAGACCCAGTACTTC.

This clonotype was seen more than once but under ten times. V is TRBV2 and J is TRBJ2-1, with TRBD2 matching 10 bases. The CDR3 is 17 residues long. V dropped 5 bases and J dropped 3; count of bases not matched to a gene: 10. Germline V CDR1 and CDR2: SNHLY, FYNNEI. CDR3 residues: CASSSGRGEGVYNEQFF. CDR3 in DNA: TGTGCCAGCAGTAGCGGGAGGGGTGAGGGCGTCTACAATGAGCAGTTCTTC.